These 5 T cell receptor beta chains were sequenced from one sample in a study of T cell changes during pregnancy in multiple sclerosis. The protocol was immunoSEQ multiplex PCR, while the TCRdb copy is restricted to in-frame clones and leaves out a portion. The sample shows about 59,000 clones, more than 85% of them seen only once. Source: peripheral blood, taken before pregnancy. The receptor set was obtained from a female donor with multiple sclerosis, enrolled in a pregnancy study.

By sample fraction, this clone is medium-sized (0.01 to 0.1%). V is TRBV6-4 and J is TRBJ2-3; TRBD2 is a possible D gene (6 bases). Germline V gene lookup returns CDR1 MRHNA and CDR2 SNTAGT. Deletions cut 6 bases from V and 0 bases from J, with 7 bases between. CDR3 size: 13 residues. The CDR3 spells CASSRGSTDTQYF. For the CDR3, the DNA is TGTGCCAGCAGCCGGGGGAGCACAGATACGCAGTATTTT.

The CDR3 nucleotides read TGTGCCAGCAGGACCGGGACTACGGGAAACACCATATATTTT. Encoded protein: CASRTGTTGNTIYF. This chain links TRBV6-5 with TRBJ1-3, with a tentative D call TRBD1 (5 bases). Trimming shortened V by 6 bases and J by 4 bases, and 13 bases separated the two germline ends. Looked up from germline, CDR1 is MNHEY and CDR2 is SVGAGI. CDR3 length equals 14 residues.

The chain recombines TRBV5-4 with TRBJ2-7, with 7 bases matching TRBD1. The CDR3 has 14 amino acids. J gave up 0 bases and V 3 bases, and 3 bases lay outside the gene matches. Germline V gives CDR1 SGHNT, CDR2 YYREEE (reference sequence). Here the CDR3 DNA reads TGTGCCAGCAGCTCGACAGGGAACTCCTACGAGCAGTACTTC. It is translated as CASSSTGNSYEQYF.

This clone was observed a few times. This chain joins TRBV7-2 and TRBJ1-1; weak D call: TRBD1 (6 bases). The V gene lost 5 bases and the J gene lost 5 bases, with 6 bases spanning the gap. The CDR3 has 11 amino acids. CDR1 is SGHTA and CDR2 is FQGNSA in the germline V gene. In DNA, the CDR3 is TGTGCCAGCAGCGGACAGACTGAAGCTTTCTTT. Translated: CASSGQTEAFF.

This chain joins TRBV4-1 and TRBJ1-2, with 11 bases matching TRBD1. The germline gives CDR1 MGHRA, CDR2 YSYEKL. The CDR3 length is 15 residues. The V segment lost 6 bases and the J segment 3 bases; nucleotides outside the gene matches: 6. The CDR3 nucleotides are TGCGCCAGCAGACCGGACAGGGGGCCGGACTATGGCTACACCTTC. This translates into CASRPDRGPDYGYTF.